The entry that follows covers one T cell receptor (beta chain) sequence. The sample belongs to a study of control samples from healthy donors and cancer patients. CDR3 length: 16 residues. Germline lookup yields CDR1 KGHSH and CDR2 LQKENI. Between the trimmed V and J ends, which lost 2 bases and 4 bases, there was a span of 14 bases. The repertoire was sequenced with immunoSEQ multiplex PCR; TCRdb's copy has only in-frame clones and lacks some. The sample has tens of thousands of clones; more than 70% are singletons. The source is a woman aged 45-65 years in good health. The source material was blood. The chain uses TRBV18 and TRBJ1-4; D gene uncertain. CDR3 DNA sequence: TGTGCCAGCTCACCAAAACCGCCATCTCTTAATGAAAAACTGTTTTTT. Translated, it gives CASSPKPPSLNEKLFF.